The rows below give T cell receptor beta chains drawn from one sample of a study of cytomegalovirus exposure and HLA in healthy donors. Data came from immunoSEQ multiplex PCR; TCRdb stores just in-frame clones and leaves some out. The table records about 160,000 clones, more than 70% of them present only once. The material sequenced was PBMCs. Source of these receptors: a man aged 25-45 years in good health and CMV-seronegative. CDR3s include the opening cysteine and the closing phenylalanine or tryptophan. D genes are given only for firm matches. Expanded clones are given a class, and other clones once, few, many or no size at all.

j_gene	d_gene	abundance	v_gene	CDR3nt	CDR3aa
TRBJ1-2	TRBD1	once	TRBV11-3	TGTGCCAGCAGCTCCGGACAGGCGAACTATGGCTACACCTTC	CASSSGQANYGYTF
TRBJ2-1	TRBD2	.	TRBV28	TGTGCCAGCACCCCCTGGGGGGGGACTAGGGGCGATGAGCAGTTCTTC	CASTPWGGTRGDEQFF
TRBJ1-1	.	.	TRBV19	TGTGCCAGTAGTATAGATAACAGAAGGAACACTGAAGCTTTCTTT	CASSIDNRRNTEAFF
TRBJ1-1	.	.	TRBV18	TGTGCCAGCTCAACGGACATGAACACTGAAGCTTTCTTT	CASSTDMNTEAFF
TRBJ2-1	.	.	TRBV12-2	TGTGCAAGTCGCTTGCCCTCGGCGGGAGGGAATGATGAGCAGTTCTTC	CASRLPSAGGNDEQFF
TRBJ2-7	.	.	TRBV13	TGTGCCAGCAGCTTAGAGCGGACCTCCTACGAGCAGTACTTC	CASSLERTSYEQYF
TRBJ2-5	.	.	TRBV5-6	TGTGCCAGCAGCCCAGGGGTAGAGACCCAGTACTTC	CASSPGVETQYF
TRBJ2-1	.	few	TRBV15	TGTGCCACCAGCAGAGAGGCGGTAACCTCCTACAATGAGCAGTTCTTC	CATSREAVTSYNEQFF
TRBJ1-5	TRBD1	once	TRBV2	TGTGCCAGCGACAGGGGGGCCAATCAGCCCCAGCATTTT	CASDRGANQPQHF
TRBJ1-4	TRBD1	.	TRBV19	TGTGCCAGTAGGCGCGCACAGGGGTATGAAAAACTGTTTTTT	CASRRAQGYEKLFF
TRBJ2-3	.	.	TRBV4-1	TGCGCCAGCAGCCAAGAAAATTCGAGGGATACGCAGTATTTT	CASSQENSRDTQYF
TRBJ1-1	TRBD1	.	TRBV5-1	TGCGCCAGCACCCGAGGGGACAACAGGGGAAAGGGCATGAACACTGAAGCTTTCTTT	CASTRGDNRGKGMNTEAFF
TRBJ2-1	TRBD2	.	TRBV25-1	TGTGCCAGCAGTCGGGGGGGCAGCCCTGTTGGGGAGCAGTTCTTC	CASSRGGSPVGEQFF
TRBJ1-5	TRBD1	.	TRBV6-6	TGTGCCAGCAGCCGGACAGGGGATAGGGATCAGCCCCAGCATTTT	CASSRTGDRDQPQHF
TRBJ2-7	.	.	TRBV10-3	TGTGCCATCAGTGAGTCATTGGGTACAGGCAAGTACGAGCAGTACTTC	CAISESLGTGKYEQYF
TRBJ1-1	.	.	TRBV7-9	TGTGCCAGCAGCTTAGGATTCGGGGGGGAACTGAGCACTGAAGCTTTCTTT	CASSLGFGGELSTEAFF
TRBJ1-5	TRBD1	.	TRBV6-5	TGTGCCAGCAGGTCAGGGGGTGCAGAGCCCCAGCATTTT	CASRSGGAEPQHF
TRBJ1-6	.	once	TRBV6-6	TGTGCCAGCAGTTACCAGGGGTCACCTCCTTCACCCCTCCACTTT	CASSYQGSPPSPLHF
TRBJ2-7	TRBD1	.	TRBV5-5	TGTGCCAGCAGCTTGATGGGACAGGGGAACTACGAGCAGTACTTC	CASSLMGQGNYEQYF
TRBJ1-5	.	.	TRBV30	TGTGCCTGGAGTGTAAGGGCGGGGAATCAGCCCCAGCATTTT	CAWSVRAGNQPQHF
TRBJ2-7	.	.	TRBV27	TGTGCCAGCAGTTTTGGTGGCGGTGGGGCGCGGGAGCAGTACTTC	CASSFGGGGAREQYF
TRBJ1-2	.	.	TRBV6-5	TGTGCCAGCAGTTACGCTACAGGAACCGGCTACACCTTC	CASSYATGTGYTF
TRBJ1-5	.	few	TRBV5-4	TGTGCCAGCAGCCCCTATCCTCATGCGCAGCATTTT	CASSPYPHAQHF
TRBJ2-7	TRBD2	.	TRBV10-3	TGTGCCATCAGTGAGTCGAGCTCCAGCGGGGGCTACGAGCAGTACTTC	CAISESSSSGGYEQYF
TRBJ1-6	.	.	TRBV5-1	TGCGCCAGCAGCTTGGGGGAGAATTCACCCCTCCACTTT	CASSLGENSPLHF
TRBJ2-1	.	once	TRBV4-3	TGCGCCAGCAGCCAAGAGGGAGCGTGGGTCAATGAGCAGTTCTTC	CASSQEGAWVNEQFF
TRBJ2-2	TRBD2	.	TRBV6-1	TGTGCCAGCAGTGAGGGCCGGGGACTAGCGGGAGAGGGCGGGGAGCTGTTTTTT	CASSEGRGLAGEGGELFF
TRBJ2-2	TRBD1	.	TRBV5-1	TGCGCCAGCAGCTTGGGACAGGGGAACACCGGGGAGCTGTTTTTT	CASSLGQGNTGELFF
TRBJ2-3	.	.	TRBV11-3	TGTGCCAGCAGCTCTTCACCGGGAGCATCGAACACAGATACGCAGTATTTT	CASSSSPGASNTDTQYF
TRBJ1-5	.	.	TRBV1	TGCACCAGCAGCCAGTCCAGGGACATTGTAAATCAGCCCCAGCATTTT	CTSSQSRDIVNQPQHF
TRBJ2-3	TRBD2	.	TRBV9	TGTGCCAGCAGCGTAGGGATGAGCGGGGGCCGTGATACGCAGTATTTT	CASSVGMSGGRDTQYF
TRBJ2-5	.	.	TRBV18	TGTGCCAGCTCACCACCTACAGGGTTGGAGACCCAGTACTTC	CASSPPTGLETQYF
TRBJ2-2	TRBD1	.	TRBV5-4	TGTGCCAGCAGCATGACAGGGGGCGAGAACACCGGGGAGCTGTTTTTT	CASSMTGGENTGELFF
TRBJ1-5	.	.	TRBV7-2	TGTGCCAGCGGGAGAGAGGGTTTAAATCAGCCCCAGCATTTT	CASGREGLNQPQHF
TRBJ1-1	.	.	TRBV5-4	TGTGCCAGCAGCTTGCCGCAGGGGCAGACTGAAGCTTTCTTT	CASSLPQGQTEAFF
TRBJ2-2	TRBD2	.	TRBV5-4	TGTGCCAGCAGCCCGATCCCGGGACTAGCGGCGAACACCGGGGAGCTGTTTTTT	CASSPIPGLAANTGELFF
TRBJ2-1	.	.	TRBV5-1	TGCGCCAGCCAACTTCTGGCGGGTTCCTACAATGAGCAGTTCTTC	CASQLLAGSYNEQFF